These 9 T cell receptor beta chains were all obtained from the same sample, sequenced in a study of beta chain features in type 1 diabetes. Since all of the isolated RNA was reverse transcribed, expressed TCRB transcripts were what got sequenced. The table came from immunoSEQ multiplex PCR; TCRdb's copy has only in-frame clones and leaves some out. The repertoire holds almost 350,000 clones, around 8% seen once, with around 0.44% in the top ten. The sequenced sample consisted of central memory CD4+ T cells from blood. The receptors originated from a woman aged 18-29 years in good health.

V usage is TRBV5-6 and J usage is TRBJ1-1; a possible D gene is TRBD1 (6 bases). V lost 3 bases to trimming and J lost 4 bases, with 16 bases between them. Germline CDR1 and CDR2: SGHDT and YYEEEE. CDR3 size: 15 residues. CDR3 sequence: CASSYSGQWSTEAFF. As DNA, the CDR3 is TGTGCCAGCAGCTACAGCGGACAGTGGAGCACTGAAGCTTTCTTT.

The chain combines TRBV2 with TRBJ2-4, with D perhaps matching TRBD2 (5 bases). Germline V gene lookup returns CDR1 SNHLY and CDR2 FYNNEI. The ends were cut back, 6 bases at V and 0 bases at J, with 6 bases in the middle. This CDR3 comprises 13 residues. The CDR3 sequence: CASRRVAKNIQYF. CDR3 in DNA: TGTGCCAGCAGGCGGGTAGCCAAAAACATTCAGTACTTC.

With respect to this clone: Other DNA sequences in this specimen translate into the identical CDR3. The genes are TRBV9 and TRBJ1-5; D gene uncertain. This CDR3 spans 14 amino acids. V gave up 4 bases and J gave up 0 bases, with 8 bases separating them. Germline V gene sequence: CDR1 SGDLS, CDR2 YYNGEE. CDR3 bases: TGTGCCAGCAGCCGAGACTCTAGCAATCAGCCCCAGCATTTT. This encodes CASSRDSSNQPQHF.

This chain uses TRBV27 with TRBJ2-3; D call uncertain. CDR3 length: 12 residues. V dropped 7 bases and J dropped 5 bases, with 10 bases sitting between them. Germline CDR1 MNHEY, CDR2 SMNVEV (reference sequence). CDR3 region: CASMSVGDTQYF. In DNA form, the CDR3 reads TGTGCCAGCATGAGTGTTGGAGATACGCAGTATTTT.

This chain uses TRBV4-2 with TRBJ2-1; D not resolved. Trimming left V 0 bases short and J 7 bases short, with 13 bases between. The CDR3 consists of 15 residues. Germline CDR1 is LGHNA and CDR2 is YNFKEQ. CDR3 region: CASSQELNAVNEQFF. The CDR3, as DNA: TGTGCCAGCAGCCAAGAATTAAATGCTGTAAATGAGCAGTTCTTC.

The V and J genes are TRBV15 and TRBJ2-4, with 11 bases lining up with TRBD1. The CDR3 loop spans 14 amino acids. Trimming cost V 1 base and J 7 bases; bases outside gene matches: 0. From germline, CDR1 is LNHNV and CDR2 YYDKDF (reference sequence). The CDR3 protein is CATSRGTGGNIQYF. The CDR3 DNA follows: TGTGCCACCAGCAGAGGGACAGGGGGCAACATTCAGTACTTC.

Here the CDR3 reads CASSLQDVYGYTF. CDR3 bases: TGTGCCAGCAGTTTACAGGACGTCTATGGCTACACCTTC. The genes are TRBV2 and TRBJ1-2; possible D gene TRBD1, 5 bases. Between the trimmed V and J ends, which lost 5 bases and 4 bases, there was a span of 11 bases. Germline V lookup: CDR1 SNHLY, CDR2 FYNNEI. This CDR3 has 13 amino acids. The whole variable domain, remainder taken from reference TRBV2 and TRBJ1-2, is EPEVTQTPSHQVTQMGQEVILRCVPISNHLYFYWYRQILGQKVEFLVSFYNNEISEKSEIFDDQFSVERPDGSNFTLKIRSTKLEDSAMYFCASSLQDVYGYTFGSGTRLTVV.

This clone has a handful of counts. The rearrangement uses TRBV9 and TRBJ2-1; TRBD1 might be the D (7 bases). V was pared by 0 bases and J by 1 base, with 14 bases between. The CDR3 is 17 residues long. CDR1 and CDR2 from the germline V gene are SGDLS and YYNGEE. The CDR3 reads CASSVGRGLSSYNEQFF. CDR3 DNA sequence: TGTGCCAGCAGCGTAGGGAGGGGGCTTAGTTCCTACAATGAGCAGTTCTTC.

This chain joins TRBV6-6 and TRBJ2-1; 11 bases line up with TRBD2. This CDR3 region has 15 residues. V gave up 4 bases and J gave up 6 bases; unmatched junction bases: 5. Germline CDR1 is MNHNY and CDR2 is SVGAGI (reference sequence). The CDR3 DNA follows: TGTGCCAGCAGTTTGACTAGCGGGACCCCCAATGAGCAGTTCTTC. It is translated as CASSLTSGTPNEQFF.